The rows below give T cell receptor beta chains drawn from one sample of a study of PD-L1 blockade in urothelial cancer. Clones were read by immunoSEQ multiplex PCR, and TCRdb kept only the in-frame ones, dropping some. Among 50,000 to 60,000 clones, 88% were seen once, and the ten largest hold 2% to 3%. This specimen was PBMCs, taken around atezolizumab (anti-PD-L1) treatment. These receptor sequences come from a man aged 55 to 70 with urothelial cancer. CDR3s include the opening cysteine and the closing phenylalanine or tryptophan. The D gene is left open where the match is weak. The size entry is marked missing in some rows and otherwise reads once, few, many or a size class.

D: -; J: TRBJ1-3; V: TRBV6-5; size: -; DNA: TGTGCCAGCAGTTACTCCGGTCCGTTCTCTGGAAACACCATATATTTT; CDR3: CASSYSGPFSGNTIYF
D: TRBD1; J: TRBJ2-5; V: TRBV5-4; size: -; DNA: TGTGCCAGCAGCTCTCGGACAGGGGGTTCTGAGACCCAGTACTTC; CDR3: CASSSRTGGSETQYF
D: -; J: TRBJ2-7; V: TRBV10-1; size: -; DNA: TGCGCCAGCAGTGACACTACCTACGAGCAGTACTTC; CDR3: CASSDTTYEQYF
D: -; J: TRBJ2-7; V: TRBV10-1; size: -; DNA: TGCGCCAGCAGTGAGACAGGGATCGAGCAGTACTTC; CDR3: CASSETGIEQYF
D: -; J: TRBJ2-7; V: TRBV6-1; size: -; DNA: TGTGCCAGCAGTGTAGGACAATTGTCATTAATAGGCGAGCAGTACTTC; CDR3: CASSVGQLSLIGEQYF
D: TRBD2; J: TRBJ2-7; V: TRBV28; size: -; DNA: TGTGCCAGCAGTCCCGGGACTAGCGGGAGTCGCGAGCAGTACTTC; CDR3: CASSPGTSGSREQYF
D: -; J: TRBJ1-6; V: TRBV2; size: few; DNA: TGTGCCAGCAGTTCCGGTAATTCACCCCTCCACTTT; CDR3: CASSSGNSPLHF
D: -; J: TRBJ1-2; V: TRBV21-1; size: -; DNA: TGTGCCAGCAGCACTCGCCGGGACAGGGGGGGACAGGGACCCTTTAACTATGGCTACACCTTC; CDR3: CASSTRRDRGGQGPFNYGYTF
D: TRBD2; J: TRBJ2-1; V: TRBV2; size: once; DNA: TGTGCCAGCCGGACTAGCGGGAGCTCCTACAATGAGCAGTTCTTC; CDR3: CASRTSGSSYNEQFF
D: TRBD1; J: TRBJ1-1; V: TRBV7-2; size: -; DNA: TGTGCCAGCAGCGACAGGGTGAACACTGAAGCTTTCTTT; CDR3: CASSDRVNTEAFF
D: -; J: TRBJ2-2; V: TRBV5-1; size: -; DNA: TGCGCCAGCCGCGTTTCTTCCGACACCGGGGAGCTGTTTTTT; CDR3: CASRVSSDTGELFF
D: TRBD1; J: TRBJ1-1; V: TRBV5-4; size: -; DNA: TGTGCCAGCAGTATTGACAGGGGGCCACGCACTGAAGCTTTCTTT; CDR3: CASSIDRGPRTEAFF
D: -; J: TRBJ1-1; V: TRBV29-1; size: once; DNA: TGCAGCGGACTACAGCCCAAACGGGCTGAAGCTTTCTTT; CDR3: CSGLQPKRAEAFF
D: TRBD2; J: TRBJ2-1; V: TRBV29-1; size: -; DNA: TGCAGCGTTGAAGCGTGGGAGGGCCCTCTCTACAATGAGCAGTTCTTC; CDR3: CSVEAWEGPLYNEQFF
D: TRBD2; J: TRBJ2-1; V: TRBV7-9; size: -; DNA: TGTGCCAGCAGCTCCTCTGGGATAGCGGGTCCTCCGTTCTTC; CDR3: CASSSSGIAGPPFF
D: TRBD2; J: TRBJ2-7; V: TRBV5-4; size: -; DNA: TGTGCCAGCAGCTTCGGCGGTATCAATAGCGGGAGAGGATCCTACGAGCAGTACTTC; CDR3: CASSFGGINSGRGSYEQYF
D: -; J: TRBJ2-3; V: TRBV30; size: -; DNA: TGTGCCTGGGATGTACACACAGATACGCAGTATTTT; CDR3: CAWDVHTDTQYF
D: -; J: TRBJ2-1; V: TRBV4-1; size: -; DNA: TGCGCCAGCAGCCCCTCAGGACAGGAGCAGTTCTTC; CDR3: CASSPSGQEQFF
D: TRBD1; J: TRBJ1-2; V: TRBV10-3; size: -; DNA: TGTGCCATCACCCTGACAGGGGGCTATGGCTACACCTTC; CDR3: CAITLTGGYGYTF
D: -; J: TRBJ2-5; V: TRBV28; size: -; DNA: TGTGCCAGCAGCCGTCGGGAGACCCAGTACTTC; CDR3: CASSRRETQYF
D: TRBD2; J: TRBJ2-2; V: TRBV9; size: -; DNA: TGTGCCAGCAGCGTAGGGATAGCGGGGGCCACCGGGGAGCTGTTTTTT; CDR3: CASSVGIAGATGELFF
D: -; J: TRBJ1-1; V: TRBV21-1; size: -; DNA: TGTGCCAGCAGCGTTAAGATCCGGGACAGGGATCGGGGCACTGAAGCTTTCTTT; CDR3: CASSVKIRDRDRGTEAFF
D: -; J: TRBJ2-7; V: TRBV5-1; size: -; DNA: TGCGCCAGCAGCCCTCAACCCGGAGAGGCCTACGAGCAGTACTTC; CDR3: CASSPQPGEAYEQYF
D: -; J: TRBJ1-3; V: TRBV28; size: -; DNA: TGTGCCAGCAGTCTCGATGGGGGCGTGTCGGGAAACACCATATATTTT; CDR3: CASSLDGGVSGNTIYF
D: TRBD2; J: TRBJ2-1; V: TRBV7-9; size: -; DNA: TGTGCCAGCAGCCCCGGGACTAGTATCGATGAGCAGTTCTTC; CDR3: CASSPGTSIDEQFF
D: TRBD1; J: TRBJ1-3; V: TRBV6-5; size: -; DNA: TGTGCCAGCAGCCTGGACAGGAGCTCTGGAAACACCATATATTTT; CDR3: CASSLDRSSGNTIYF
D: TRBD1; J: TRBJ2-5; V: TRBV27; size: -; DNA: TGTGCCAGCAGTGTAGGGACAGGGGGCTGGGAGACCCAGTACTTC; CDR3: CASSVGTGGWETQYF
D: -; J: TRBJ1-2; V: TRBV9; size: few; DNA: TGTGCCAGCAGCGGCCCACGCGACTACACCTTC; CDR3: CASSGPRDYTF
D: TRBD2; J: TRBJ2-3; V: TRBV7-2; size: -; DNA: TGTGCCAGCAGCTCACCCGGACTAGCGCGCACAGATACGCAGTATTTT; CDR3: CASSSPGLARTDTQYF
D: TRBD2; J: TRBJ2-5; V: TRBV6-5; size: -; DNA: TGTGCCAGCACCGAACGACTAGCGGGGTACGGGACCCAGTACTTC; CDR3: CASTERLAGYGTQYF
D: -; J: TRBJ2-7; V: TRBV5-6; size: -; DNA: TGTGCCAGCAGCTTACCACAGGGCTACGAGCAGTACTTC; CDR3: CASSLPQGYEQYF
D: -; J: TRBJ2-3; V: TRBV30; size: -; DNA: TGTGCCTGGTCCCCCAGGGGTAACACGCAGTATTTT; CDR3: CAWSPRGNTQYF
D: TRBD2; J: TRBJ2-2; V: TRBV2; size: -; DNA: TGTGCCAGCAGTGTCGATGTGTGGGGGGGCACCGGGGAGCTGTTTTTT; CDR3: CASSVDVWGGTGELFF
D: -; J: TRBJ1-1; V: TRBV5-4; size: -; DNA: TGTGCCAGCAGTTCTTGGAACACTGAAGCTTTCTTT; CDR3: CASSSWNTEAFF
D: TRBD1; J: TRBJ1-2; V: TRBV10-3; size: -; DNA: TGTGCCATCAGGAGACAGGGGGCTACTAACTATGGCTACACCTTC; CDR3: CAIRRQGATNYGYTF